Presented here are 22 T cell receptor beta chains from one specimen sequenced in a study of blood T cell dynamics during melanoma immunotherapy. The time point was: pre-treatment baseline. This table comes from immunoSEQ multiplex PCR, and its TCRdb copy is limited to in-frame clones, with some not included. The sample records approximately 3,100 clones, about nine tenths being singletons. Source: effector memory CD8+ T cells from blood, taken from a patient treated with checkpoint blockade. Receptors originate from a human donor with melanoma.

This clone was counted only a few times. The chain employs TRBV7-9 and TRBJ1-1, with no clear D. V was shortened by 7 bases and J by 10 bases, with 19 bases between the two germline ends. CDR1 SEHNR and CDR2 FQNEAQ come from the germline V gene (reference sequence). This CDR3 comprises 13 residues. CDR3 DNA sequence: TGTGCCAGCACCCCCCCGACCGACCGGTCAGCTTTCTTT. Amino acids: CASTPPTDRSAFF. Looking up the rest from reference TRBV7-9 and TRBJ1-1 gives the full variable domain: DTGVSQNPRHKITKRGQNVTFRCDPISEHNRLYWYRQTLGQGPEFLTYFQNEAQLEKSRLLSDRFSAERPKGSFSTLEIQRTEQGDSAMYLCASTPPTDRSAFFGQGTRLTVV.

The chain couples TRBV30 to TRBJ2-7, with a weak D call TRBD2 (6 bases). Trimming shortened V by 3 bases and J by 6 bases, and 12 bases separated the two germline ends. Per the germline V gene, CDR1 is GTSNPN and CDR2 is SVGIG (reference sequence). This CDR3 has 12 residues. The CDR3 sequence: CAWRSGLGEQYF. Here the CDR3 DNA reads TGTGCCTGGAGATCGGGACTCGGCGAGCAGTACTTC.

V is TRBV27 and J is TRBJ2-3; TRBD2 matches at 16 bases. With 4 bases clipped from V and 2 bases from J, the junction kept 3 bases outside the gene matches. Germline CDR1 reads MNHEY; CDR2 reads SMNVEV (reference sequence). There are 17 residues in the CDR3. CDR3 in amino acids: CASSWGLAGGPTDTQYF. CDR3 sequence (DNA): TGTGCCAGCAGTTGGGGACTAGCGGGAGGGCCCACAGATACGCAGTATTTT.

The V gene is TRBV5-4, the J gene TRBJ2-1; D is uncertain. This CDR3 comprises 15 residues. The ends were cut back, 2 bases at V and 4 bases at J, with 13 bases in the middle. In germline, CDR1 is SGHNT, CDR2 YYREEE (reference sequence). The CDR3 nucleotides are TGTGCCAGCAGCTTTGGAGTAGCTCAGTACAATGAGCAGTTCTTC. Translated: CASSFGVAQYNEQFF. The full variable domain, completed using reference TRBV5-4 and TRBJ2-1, is ETGVTQSPTHLIKTRGQQVTLRCSSQSGHNTVSWYQQALGQGPQFIFQYYREEENGRGNFPPRFSGLQFPNYSSELNVNALELDDSALYLCASSFGVAQYNEQFFGPGTRLTVL.

The chain employs TRBV7-3 and TRBJ2-7; 10 nucleotides match TRBD2. Germline CDR1 is SGHTA and CDR2 is FQGTGA. Germline trimming cut 1 base from V and 4 bases from J; bases unmatched to any gene: 7. This CDR3 region has 16 residues. The CDR3, as DNA: TGTGCCAGCAGCTTAAACCCCCTAGCGGGAGAGTACGAGCAGTACTTC. Amino acid sequence: CASSLNPLAGEYEQYF.

Note on this clone: Other DNA sequences in this sample translate to the same CDR3. The rearrangement uses TRBV29-1 and TRBJ2-1; no clear D. This CDR3 region has 15 residues. Germline CDR1 is SQVTM and CDR2 is ANQGSEA. With 0 bases removed from V and 2 bases from J, the gap between germline ends came to 11 bases. This CDR3 is CSVEDLASPYNEQFF. Written as DNA, the CDR3 is TGCAGCGTTGAAGATCTGGCTTCACCCTACAATGAGCAGTTCTTC.

The chain recombines TRBV13 with TRBJ2-1, with 9 nucleotides matching TRBD2. J was trimmed by 7 bases and V by 3 bases; bases with no gene match: 4. This CDR3 has 14 amino acids. Per germline, CDR1 PRHDT and CDR2 FYEKMQ (reference sequence). The CDR3 DNA follows: TGTGCCAGCAGCTTCCTAGCGGGATGGAATGAGCAGTTCTTC. Its translation: CASSFLAGWNEQFF.

This clone was found a few times. The chain recombines TRBV27 with TRBJ2-7; D unclear. Germline values: CDR1 MNHEY, CDR2 SMNVEV (reference sequence). V shed 3 bases and J shed 6 bases, with 6 bases lying between them. The CDR3 totals 11 residues. The DNA for the CDR3 is TGTGCCAGCAGTTTCGGTAGCGAGCAGTACTTC. Translation gives CASSFGSEQYF.

The chain links TRBV29-1 to TRBJ2-1; the D gene is possibly TRBD2 (5 bases). In germline, CDR1 is SQVTM, CDR2 ANQGSEA. CDR3 length: 10 amino acids. The V and J ends lost 5 bases and 7 bases respectively, with 6 bases between them. The CDR3 is CSVRDNEQFF. The DNA for the CDR3 is TGCAGCGTTCGGGATAATGAGCAGTTCTTC.

CDR3 DNA: TGTGCCAGCAGCTTTTTCCCGACTAGCGGGGACAATGAGCAGTTCTTC. It translates to CASSFFPTSGDNEQFF. J is TRBJ2-1 and V is TRBV7-9, with 11 positions matching TRBD2. Germline V gene sequence: CDR1 SEHNR, CDR2 FQNEAQ (reference sequence). The CDR3 extends over 16 amino acids. V shed 3 bases and J 5 bases; nucleotides not matched to a gene: 6. Together with reference TRBV7-9 and TRBJ2-1, the CDR3 gives the full variable domain: DTGVSQNPRHKITKRGQNVTFRCDPISEHNRLYWYRQTLGQGPEFLTYFQNEAQLEKSRLLSDRFSAERPKGSFSTLEIQRTEQGDSAMYLCASSFFPTSGDNEQFFGPGTRLTVL.

The rearrangement joins TRBV7-3 to TRBJ2-1; 15 positions match TRBD2. CDR3 size: 18 residues. With 4 bases clipped from V and 1 base from J, the junction kept 5 bases outside the gene matches. Germline V gene data show CDR1 as SGHTA and CDR2 as FQGTGA. The CDR3 bases are TGTGCCAGCAGCTCCGGACTAGCGGGAGGGCCTTCCTACAATGAGCAGTTCTTC. It specifies CASSSGLAGGPSYNEQFF.

The CDR3 DNA sequence: TGTGCCAGCAGCCCACACACAGGGGGATCAAATCAGCCCCAGCATTTT. Encoded protein: CASSPHTGGSNQPQHF. The rearrangement uses TRBV5-6 and TRBJ1-5, with 8 bases aligning to TRBD1. Germline V gene data show CDR1 as SGHDT and CDR2 as YYEEEE. The CDR3 extends over 16 amino acids. Trimming at V came to 4 bases and at J to 4 bases, leaving 10 bases not matched to a gene.

The rearrangement uses TRBV6-6 and TRBJ2-3; 10 bases are shared with TRBD2. Trimming cost V 7 bases and J 4 bases; bases outside gene matches: 11. The germline gives CDR1 MNHNY, CDR2 SVGAGI (reference sequence). The CDR3 is made up of 16 amino acids. CDR3 loop: CASNEYSGRAADTQYF. The DNA for the CDR3 is TGTGCCAGCAACGAATACAGCGGGAGGGCCGCAGATACGCAGTATTTT.

The gene calls are TRBV5-1 and TRBJ2-3; D is ambiguous. The germline CDR1 and CDR2 sequences are SGHRS and YFSETQ. Trimming stripped 4 bases from V and 2 bases from J, with 11 bases between. This CDR3 spans 14 amino acids. In nucleotides, the CDR3 is TGCGCCAGCAGCCTGGGCTCGCTCACAGATACGCAGTATTTT. Amino acids: CASSLGSLTDTQYF.

The V call is TRBV9, the J call TRBJ2-4; TRBD1 or TRBD2 may be the D gene (6 bases each). CDR1 is SGDLS, CDR2 YYNGEE, per germline. The CDR3 loop spans 15 amino acids. Trimming cost V 5 bases and J 1 base, with 13 bases left between them. CDR3 DNA sequence: TGTGCCAGCAGTGGAGGGGGAGACGCCAAAAACATTCAGTACTTC. It encodes CASSGGGDAKNIQYF. The whole variable domain, filled in from reference TRBV9 and TRBJ2-4, reads DSGVTQTPKHLITATGQRVTLRCSPRSGDLSVYWYQQSLDQGLQFLIQYYNGEERAKGNILERFSAQQFPDLHSELNLSSLELGDSALYFCASSGGGDAKNIQYFGAGTRLSVL.

This sequence joins TRBV7-9 and TRBJ2-3; D is undetermined. Germline V gene lookup returns CDR1 SEHNR and CDR2 FQNEAQ (reference sequence). V was pared by 5 bases and J by 7 bases, with 10 bases between. The CDR3 is 12 residues long. As DNA, the CDR3 is TGTGCCAGCAGCCACCGGGTAAATACGCAGTATTTT. Residues: CASSHRVNTQYF.

The CDR3 DNA sequence: TGTGCCAGCAGCTTGTCCGGGATTGGCTCCTACAATGAGCAGTTCTTC. Translation gives CASSLSGIGSYNEQFF. The V gene is TRBV5-8, the J gene TRBJ2-1; the D gene is possibly TRBD2 (5 bases). Germline-derived CDR1 and CDR2 are SGHTS and YDEGEE. The CDR3 totals 16 residues. The V and J ends lost 1 base and 0 bases respectively, with 11 bases between them.

This clone was detected once. The chain recombines TRBV4-2 with TRBJ2-2; 11 bases are a match to TRBD2. Germline V lookup: CDR1 LGHNA, CDR2 YNFKEQ. Unmatched junction bases numbered 2, after V lost 3 bases and J lost 5 bases. There are 15 residues in the CDR3. CDR3 bases: TGTGCCAGCAGCCAGTTAGCGGGGGGGACCGGGGAGCTGTTTTTT. Its translation is CASSQLAGGTGELFF.

The chain combines TRBV28 with TRBJ1-1; 7 positions match TRBD1. CDR1 and CDR2 (germline): MDHEN, SYDVKM. The CDR3 length is 14 residues. Germline trimming cut 5 bases from V and 3 bases from J; bases unmatched to any gene: 6. The CDR3: CASSKPGQYTEAFF. CDR3 sequence (DNA): TGTGCCAGCAGTAAGCCGGGACAGTACACTGAAGCTTTCTTT.

The chain is built from TRBV29-1 and TRBJ2-1; TRBD2 matches 8 bases. Germline CDR1 reads SQVTM; CDR2 reads ANQGSEA. Trimming took 0 bases from V and 7 from J; bases not matched to a gene: 11. The CDR3 consists of 16 residues. The CDR3 bases are TGCAGCGTTGAAGATCTCGAAGCGGGAGTTGTGAATGAGCAGTTCTTC. Its protein product is CSVEDLEAGVVNEQFF.

The gene calls are TRBV30 and TRBJ2-5, with a tentative D call TRBD1 (6 bases). Germline V CDR1 and CDR2: GTSNPN, SVGIG (reference sequence). V gave up 2 bases and J gave up 5 bases, with 15 bases separating them. The CDR3 sequence is 14 residues long. CDR3 protein: CAWSQGRGHETQYF. CDR3 bases: TGTGCCTGGAGTCAAGGCAGGGGTCATGAGACCCAGTACTTC.

This chain uses TRBV29-1 with TRBJ2-4; D is unclear. The CDR3 covers 11 residues. CDR1 is SQVTM and CDR2 is ANQGSEA in the germline V gene. The V gene lost 5 bases and the J gene lost 3 bases, with 5 bases spanning the gap. CDR3 amino acids: CSVRGKNIQYF. For the CDR3, the DNA is TGCAGCGTTCGAGGCAAAAACATTCAGTACTTC. Complete variable domain (other parts from reference TRBV29-1 and TRBJ2-4): SAVISQKPSRDICQRGTSLTIQCQVDSQVTMMFWYRQQPGQSLTLIATANQGSEATYESGFVIDKFPISRPNLTFSTLTVSNMSPEDSSIYLCSVRGKNIQYFGAGTRLSVL.